This TCR beta chain is from a study of blood T cell repertoires in COVID-19. Produced via immunoSEQ multiplex PCR; TCRdb's table is partial and in-frame only. The table lists some 430,000 clones, about nine tenths of them singletons. The CDR3 has 18 amino acids. Losses at the gene ends were 3 bases for V and 0 bases for J; bases not matched to a gene: 7. CDR1 and CDR2 (germline): SGHTS, YDEGEE. The specimen was PBMCs or T cells enriched from blood (not recorded which). V is TRBV5-8 and J is TRBJ1-5; 12 positions agree with TRBD1. The receptor comes from a young man who had recovered from COVID-19. The CDR3 reads CASSWDRGRPRSNQPQHF. The CDR3, as DNA: TGTGCCAGCAGCTGGGACAGGGGGCGACCTCGTAGCAATCAGCCCCAGCATTTT.